This TCR beta chain was observed in a study of graft-versus-host responses after intestinal transplantation. On the study more broadly: Recipients got multivisceral, liver-intestinal, or isolated intestinal transplants. Induction with anti-thymocyte globulin, then tacrolimus and steroids for roughly three years, was given to all recipients. Study-level points and caveats: Recipient marrow held GvH clones, some first seen in ileum or blood. Allograft clonal ratios (graft-versus-host to host-versus-graft) were high in patients who had graft-donor T cell macrochimerism.

The method was immunoSEQ multiplex PCR; TCRdb's version includes in-frame clones alone and lacks a portion of them. The sample has 88,000 or so clones, 75% to 90% seen once. Details on this clone: Its antigen is still unknown.

The sample was unstimulated CD4+ T cells sorted from spleen or lymph node cells, taken before intestinal transplant. The sequence was collected from a human donor who received an intestinal transplant.

The CDR3 coding sequence is TGCGCCAGCAGCCCCGTTTTTTGGGGTAGCGGGGGGACCGAATACAATGAGCAGTTCTTC. Protein: CASSPVFWGSGGTEYNEQFF. This chain joins TRBV4-1 and TRBJ2-1; 10 nucleotides match TRBD2. The CDR3 is 20 amino acids. Germline CDR1 and CDR2: MGHRA and YSYEKL. Trimming cost V 4 bases and J 4 bases; bases outside gene matches: 19.